Given below is one T cell receptor (beta chain) in context. This clonotype was found a few times. Its antigen has not been determined. Per-base quality was not reported, and no clone a single base away is much larger than it. From the cysteine up to the phenylalanine, the CDR3 has a length of 14 residues. Left in the record is the CDR3 DNA by itself, 42 bases read in frame from the first base. V is shortened by 0 bases, J by 3 bases, and the region joining them spans 9 bases. The germline V gene specifies LGHNA as CDR1 and YNFKEQ as CDR2. Amplification of TCR beta CDR3 regions was carried out from RNA transcripts. The TCR CDR3 was subjected to a first round of RT-PCR using the HTBI primer set and the Qiagen OneStep RT-PCR kit. The libraries were constructed in a second round of multiplex PCR and then size-selected and purified. Paired-end sequencing of the libraries was performed with 100 bp reads on an Illumina HiSeq2000. Regarding the original processing steps: SOAPnuke was used to process the raw data, with reads discarded if the reads contained adapters or uncalled bases, had a mean Phred below 15, or lacked an exact constant-primer or identifier match. COPE v1.2.5 was used to merge the high-quality paired reads, and each unique nucleotide sequence was defined as a clonotype. MiTCR v1.1 was used to align clonotypes to the IMGT TRBV, TRBD and TRBJ reference segments. The analysis was restricted to V-J combinations with a frequency above 0.0001, which together covered about 99% of the repertoires. A TCS score was defined as the ratio of F50 (clonal expansion) to E x V (chaos), with BLOSUM62-based TCRdist applied between CDR3 peptides within each V-J. Welch's t-statistics and random forest reduced roughly 500 V-J features to about 12, which were used in a naive Bayes classifier (R e1071). Thyroid-blood repertoire similarity was quantified with the Morisita-Horn index. Clones were called with MiXCR by TCRdb after fastp trimmed the public reads at Q25, and only in-frame beta chains were retained. Every CDR3 protein is listed once, alongside the most common genes and DNA of its rows. Clone size and V and J calls follow TCRdb, not the original study. The sample profile shows over 700,000 distinct CDR3 sequences; about a third of them were found once. The top ten clones comprise around 31% of the sample.

This sample was taken from a study of T cells in Graves' hyperthyroidism and ophthalmopathy (dated by TCRdb to between 2018 and 2021). Background for the entire study: Peripheral blood samples were taken at initial diagnosis, before any treatment was given. A discovery cohort of about a hundred patients, about 43 with Graves' ophthalmopathy and under 60 with stable Graves' hyperthyroidism, was used to find distinguishing TCR V-J signatures. Whether ophthalmopathy could be predicted prospectively was tested in an independent validation cohort made up of about 20 hyperthyroidism patients plus 17 patients who later progressed to ophthalmopathy. The approximately 97 discovery patients were randomly divided into training and test sets at a 7:3 ratio. In addition, the study compared T-cell repertoires in thyroid tissue and in blood from 6 or 7 Graves' hyperthyroidism patients. Once sampling was done, hyperthyroidism patients were given methimazole at a starting dose of 30 mg daily, whereas ophthalmopathy patients were given high-dose intravenous methylprednisolone. The paper describes TCR Vbeta CDR3 sequencing of 135 peripheral blood samples, made up of 40 to 45 ophthalmopathy patients, 70 to 75 hyperthyroidism patients and 17 progressor patients.

The full study reports these points: In validation, the model predicted progression to ophthalmopathy with roughly 70% sensitivity and roughly 72% specificity, a median of roughly seven months before onset. A model built on a 13 V-J signature distinguished ophthalmopathy from stable hyperthyroidism, reaching 87.88% sensitivity and around 81% specificity in cross-validation and 80%/75% in testing. No statistical method was used to set the sample size in advance, and investigators knew the group allocation. Most expanded thyroid clonotypes (frequency above 0.001) were also detected in blood, suggesting blood repertoires may reflect thyroid immune responses.

Stable Graves' hyperthyroidism was defined as the absence of progression to ophthalmopathy over 18 months of follow-up. Hyperthyroidism patients were newly diagnosed, with disease duration under 2 months, and aged 18 to 65 years. Patients with uncontrolled infections, other autoimmune diseases, pregnancy or lactation were excluded. Diagnoses relied on clinical symptoms, serum thyroxine and TRAb, thyroid ultrasound and orbital computed tomography. Ficoll-Paque density gradient centrifugation was used to isolate PBMCs from 9.5 to 10 ml of fresh peripheral blood. Total RNA was extracted with Trizol reagent, and quality was checked on an Agilent 2100 Bioanalyzer.

The specimen was blood. The rearranged segments are TRBV4-2 and TRBJ2-7; the D gene remains uncertain. The sequence derives from a woman between 40 and 50 years old with Graves' hyperthyroidism. The DNA sequence is as follows: TGTGCCAGCAGCCAAGATCCGGGTTACTACGAGCAGTACTTC. This is translated as CASSQDPGYYEQYF.